The clone carrying this TCR beta chain came up once. Antigen specificity is unknown. Healthy bone marrow donors made up the cohort. This CDR3 contains 15 residues. Germline V CDR1 and CDR2: SEHNR, FQNEAQ (reference sequence). The ends lost 5 bases at V and 8 bases at J; junction bases unmatched: 9. The entry originates in a study of cytomegalovirus exposure and HLA in healthy donors. Study-wide findings and caveats: Listed as cytomegalovirus-associated were 150 or so TCR beta chains.

It was with 60 Vbeta and 13 Jbeta primers that the PCR ran. Per the authors' pipeline: In a later analysis, some 80 million unique TCR beta chains included roughly 11 million shared by two or more donors. The data were produced by immunoSEQ multiplex PCR, yet TCRdb's version contains in-frame clones alone and is incomplete. The V and J calls and clone size come from that table; D and trimming were worked out from the DNA. The data show around 150,000 clones, with about 85% seen just once and about 2% held by the top ten. The sequence was obtained from a man between 18 and 29 years old in good health and CMV-seropositive. The sequenced material came from PBMCs. This chain connects TRBV7-9 to TRBJ1-4; TRBD1 matches 9 bases. The DNA for the CDR3 is TGTGCCAGCAGCCGGGAACAGGGGGCCAACGAAAAACTGTTTTTT. Protein: CASSREQGANEKLFF.